This note documents a single T cell receptor (beta chain) sequence. Antigen: not known. TCRdb keeps only in-frame clones here, not all; method: immunoSEQ multiplex PCR. This sample carries about 980,000 clones, over 60% of them seen once, and the ten largest clones take about 1.5%. Germline V gene lookup returns CDR1 MDHEN and CDR2 SYDVKM. This CDR3 is 16 amino acids long. Unmatched junction bases numbered 8, after V lost 5 bases and J lost 3 bases. These data originate in a study of shared clonotypes between healthy human individuals. Study context: Donor ages ranged 18 to 49 years: a couple of women, a few men. Overall study results and limits: Apart from blood, nothing was sampled; tissue repertoires likely differ. Clonotypes shared by all four donors outscored non-shared clonotypes in generation probability.

Sequenced material: memory CD4+ T cells sorted from blood. Subset defined: CD45RA-negative fraction. V gene TRBV28 combines with J gene TRBJ2-3; TRBD1 aligns across 10 bases. This clonotype was sampled from a man aged 18 to 30 in good health. The CDR3, as DNA: TGTGCCAGCAGTAACCGGGACAGGGGATATACAGATACGCAGTATTTT. Encoded protein: CASSNRDRGYTDTQYF.